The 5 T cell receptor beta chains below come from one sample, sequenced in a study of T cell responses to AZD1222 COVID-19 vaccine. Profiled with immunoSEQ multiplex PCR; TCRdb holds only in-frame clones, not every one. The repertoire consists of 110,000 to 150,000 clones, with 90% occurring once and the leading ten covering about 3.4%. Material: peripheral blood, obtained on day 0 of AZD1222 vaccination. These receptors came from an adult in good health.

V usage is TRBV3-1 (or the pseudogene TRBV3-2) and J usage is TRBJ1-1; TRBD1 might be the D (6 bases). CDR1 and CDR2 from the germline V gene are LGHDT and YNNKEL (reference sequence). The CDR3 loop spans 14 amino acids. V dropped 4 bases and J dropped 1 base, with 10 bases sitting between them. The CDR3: CASSPTGKNTEAFF. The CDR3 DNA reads TGTGCCAGCAGCCCGACAGGTAAGAACACTGAAGCTTTCTTT.

The CDR3 reads CAGSQTGAGTEAFF. CDR3 DNA: TGTGCTGGCTCTCAGACAGGGGCTGGGACTGAAGCTTTCTTT. The J gene is TRBJ1-1, the V gene TRBV12-5; 8 nucleotides align to TRBD1. This CDR3 spans 14 amino acids. Germline loops: CDR1 LGHNT, CDR2 FRNRAP. J gave up 5 bases and V 11 bases, and 13 bases lay outside the gene matches.

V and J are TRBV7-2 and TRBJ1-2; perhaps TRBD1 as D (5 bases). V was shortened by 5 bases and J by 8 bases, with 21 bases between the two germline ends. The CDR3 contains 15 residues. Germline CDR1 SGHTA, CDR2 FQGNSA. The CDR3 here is CASSPNGGVVGGYTF. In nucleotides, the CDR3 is TGTGCCAGCAGCCCTAACGGGGGGGTGGTAGGAGGCTACACCTTC.

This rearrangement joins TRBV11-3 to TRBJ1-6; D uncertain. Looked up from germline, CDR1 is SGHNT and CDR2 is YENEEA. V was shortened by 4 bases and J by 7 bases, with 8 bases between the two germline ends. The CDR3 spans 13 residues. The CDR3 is CASSSSINSPLHF. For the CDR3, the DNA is TGTGCCAGCAGCTCAAGTATCAATTCACCCCTCCACTTT.

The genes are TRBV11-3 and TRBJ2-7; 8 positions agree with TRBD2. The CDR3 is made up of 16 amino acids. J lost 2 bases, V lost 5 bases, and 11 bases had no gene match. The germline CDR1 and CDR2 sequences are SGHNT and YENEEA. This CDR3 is CASSLTERERPYEQYF. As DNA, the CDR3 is TGTGCCAGCAGCCTTACGGAGCGGGAGAGACCCTACGAGCAGTACTTC.